What follows is one T cell receptor beta chain and its context. Its antigen is still unknown. The sample belongs to a study of T cell repertoires in cytomegalovirus infection. Overall study: Selection of CMV epitopes for the study included recently identified HLA-C-restricted and well-studied HLA-B-restricted ones. Matching HLA type, along with CMV infection, was indicated by public TCR beta signatures.

One entry per CDR3 protein, called by TCRdb with MiXCR from the reads. Among 700,000 to 900,000 distinct CDR3 sequences, about 29% were seen once, and the ten largest hold about an eighth. Whole-study findings and limits: It was HLA-C-restricted CMV-specific TCR beta clonotypes that dominated the response ex vivo. Summed frequency of shared TCR beta families picked out CMV carriers who also had the relevant HLA.

Germline values: CDR1 SGHNT, CDR2 YYREEE (reference sequence). CDR3 length: 13 amino acids. The ends were cut back, 2 bases at V and 9 bases at J, with 12 bases in the middle. Sequencing was performed on cultured CD8+ T cells from PBMCs, taken from culture after CMV antigen stimulation. The TCR sequence derives from a human donor in good health (CMV status not recorded). Some clones in this sample may be carry-over from other donors' samples. This chain uses TRBV5-4 with TRBJ1-5; D ambiguous. CDR3 coding DNA: TGTGCCAGCAGCTTTGGAGGGAGTGGGCCCCAGCATTTT. This translates into CASSFGGSGPQHF.